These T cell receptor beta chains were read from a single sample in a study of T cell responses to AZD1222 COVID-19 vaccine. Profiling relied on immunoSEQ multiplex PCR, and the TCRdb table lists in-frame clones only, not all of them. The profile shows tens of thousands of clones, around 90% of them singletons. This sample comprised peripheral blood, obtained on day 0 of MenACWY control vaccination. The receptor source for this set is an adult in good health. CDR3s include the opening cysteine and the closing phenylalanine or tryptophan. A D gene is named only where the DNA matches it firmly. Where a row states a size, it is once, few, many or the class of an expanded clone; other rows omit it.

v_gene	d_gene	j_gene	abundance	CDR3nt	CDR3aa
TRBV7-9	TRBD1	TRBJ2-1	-	TGTGCCAGCAGCTTACGGTTTCGGCAGGGGGCTTACAATGAGCAGTTCTTC	CASSLRFRQGAYNEQFF
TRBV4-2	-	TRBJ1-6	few	TGTGCCAGCAGCCTACAGGGTCCGAATTCACCCCTCCACTTT	CASSLQGPNSPLHF
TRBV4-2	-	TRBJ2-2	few	TGTGCCGTGCTGGCCCTGAACACCGGGGAGCTGTTTTTT	CAVLALNTGELFF
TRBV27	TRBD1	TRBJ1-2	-	TGTGCCAGCAGTTCCCATCGGACAGGGATATATGGCTACACCTTC	CASSSHRTGIYGYTF
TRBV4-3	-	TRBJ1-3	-	TGCGCCAGCAGCCAAGAGGCGTCGGGTTATGGAAACACCATATATTTT	CASSQEASGYGNTIYF
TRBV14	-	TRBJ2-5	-	TGTGCCAGCAGCTACAACACAGGGAGGTGGGAGACCCAGTACTTC	CASSYNTGRWETQYF
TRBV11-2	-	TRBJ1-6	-	TGTGCCAGCAGCTTAGAGGCGTGGAGGTCACCCCTCCACTTT	CASSLEAWRSPLHF
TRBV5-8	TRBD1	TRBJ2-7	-	TGTGCCAGCAGCTTGGGGGACAGGTCTGCCTACGAGCAGTACTTC	CASSLGDRSAYEQYF
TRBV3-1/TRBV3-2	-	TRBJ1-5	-	TGTGCCAGCAGCCATTCAGGGCAGCCCCAGCATTTT	CASSHSGQPQHF
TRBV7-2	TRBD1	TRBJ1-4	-	TGTGCCAGCAGCTTAGCGGGGGGACAGTTTAATGAAAAACTGTTTTTT	CASSLAGGQFNEKLFF
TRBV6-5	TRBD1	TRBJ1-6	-	TGTGCCAGCAGACTCGAGGGACAGGGCTTTTCACCCCTCCACTTT	CASRLEGQGFSPLHF
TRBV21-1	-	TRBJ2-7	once	TGTGCCAGCAGCAAAGCGAGATACGAGCAGTACTTC	CASSKARYEQYF
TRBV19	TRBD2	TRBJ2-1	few	TGTGCCGGGGGGGGAAACAATGAGCAGTTCTTC	CAGGGNNEQFF
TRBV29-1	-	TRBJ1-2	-	TGCAGCGTCGATAACAGAGTCTATGGCTACACCTTC	CSVDNRVYGYTF
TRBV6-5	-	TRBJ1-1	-	TGTGCCAGCAGTTACTCGGCAGGGCGAGCTTTCTTT	CASSYSAGRAFF
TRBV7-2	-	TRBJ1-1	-	TGTGCCAGCAGCGGCTGGGGGGGGAGTGCTGAAGCTTTCTTT	CASSGWGGSAEAFF
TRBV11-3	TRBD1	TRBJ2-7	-	TGTGCCAGCACTAGGCATACAGGGGGCTACGAGCAGTACTTC	CASTRHTGGYEQYF
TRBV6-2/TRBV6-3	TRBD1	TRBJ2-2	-	TGTGCCAGCAGCGCCGGGACAGGGATCGGCGGGGAGCTGTTTTTT	CASSAGTGIGGELFF
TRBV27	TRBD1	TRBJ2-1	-	TGTGCCAGCAGTCCGGGACGGGCAGGGGGCGCTATTATTAATGAGCAGTTCTTC	CASSPGRAGGAIINEQFF
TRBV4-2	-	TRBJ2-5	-	TGTGCCAGCAGCCAGCTAGGACTGCAAGAGACCCAGTACTTC	CASSQLGLQETQYF
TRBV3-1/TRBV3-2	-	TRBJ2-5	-	TGTGCCAGCGGAGGGGGGGTCCAAGAGACCCAGTACTTC	CASGGGVQETQYF
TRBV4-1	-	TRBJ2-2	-	TGCGCCAGCAGCCAAGTCATGGGCACCGGGGAGCTGTTTTTT	CASSQVMGTGELFF
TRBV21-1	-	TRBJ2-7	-	TGTGCCAGCATCAATGTCGGTTCATACGAGCAGTACTTC	CASINVGSYEQYF
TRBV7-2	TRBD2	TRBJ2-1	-	TGTGCCAGCAGCCCCCGGGGTAGCGGGGGGGCCAATGAGCAGTTCTTC	CASSPRGSGGANEQFF
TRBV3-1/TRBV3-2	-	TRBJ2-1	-	TGTGCCAGCAGCCAATCACTAGCGCAGGGGGGTGAGCAGTTCTTC	CASSQSLAQGGEQFF
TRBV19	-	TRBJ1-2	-	TGTGCCAGTAGCGGCGGGACTCGCTATGGCTACACCTTC	CASSGGTRYGYTF
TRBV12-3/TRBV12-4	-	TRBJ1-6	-	TGTGCCAGCAGTTTCAGTTATAATTCACCCCTCCACTTT	CASSFSYNSPLHF
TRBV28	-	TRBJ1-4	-	TGTGCCAGCAGTCGGGGAGGGGACCCACCTAATGAAAAACTGTTTTTT	CASSRGGDPPNEKLFF
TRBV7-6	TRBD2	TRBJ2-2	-	TGTGCCAGCAGCTCCCTACCGGGGGGGACTGCGAACACCGGGGAGCTGTTTTTT	CASSSLPGGTANTGELFF
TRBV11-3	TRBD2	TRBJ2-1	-	TGTGCCAGCAGGCTATCCGGGACTAGCGGGGCGGGGTATGAGCAGTTCTTC	CASRLSGTSGAGYEQFF
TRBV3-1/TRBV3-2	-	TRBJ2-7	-	TGTGCCAGCAGCCCGTCCAGCTACGAGCAGTACTTC	CASSPSSYEQYF
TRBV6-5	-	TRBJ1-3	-	TGTGCCAGCAGACGCTCAGGGGAAACTGGAAACACCATATATTTT	CASRRSGETGNTIYF
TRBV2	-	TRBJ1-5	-	TGTGCCAGCAGTGTTGATCAGGCCAATCAGCCCCAGCATTTT	CASSVDQANQPQHF
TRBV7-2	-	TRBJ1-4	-	TGTGCCAGCAGCTTAGGGGTACAGACAGGACCAACTAATGAAAAACTGTTTTTT	CASSLGVQTGPTNEKLFF
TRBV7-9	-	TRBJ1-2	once	TGTGCCAGCAGCCCAGACCGGGGCCCAGCTAACTATGGCTACACCTTC	CASSPDRGPANYGYTF
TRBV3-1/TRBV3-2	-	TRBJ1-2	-	TGTGCCAGCAGCCACAGGACGAGGTATGGCTACACCTTC	CASSHRTRYGYTF
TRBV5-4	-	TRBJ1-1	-	TGTGCCAGCAGCGTAACGGGGATGAACACTGAAGCTTTCTTT	CASSVTGMNTEAFF
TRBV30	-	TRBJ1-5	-	TGTGCCTGGAGTGAAGGGTATAGCAATCAGCCCCAGCATTTT	CAWSEGYSNQPQHF
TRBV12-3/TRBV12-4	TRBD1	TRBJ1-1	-	TGTGCCAGCAGTTGGACAGGGGAGACTGAAGCTTTCTTT	CASSWTGETEAFF
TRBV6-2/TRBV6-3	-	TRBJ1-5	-	TGTGCCAGCAGTTGGGGGGCGAATCAGCCCCAGCATTTT	CASSWGANQPQHF
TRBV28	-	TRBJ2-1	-	TGTGCCAGCAACGGAGGTAGCAGCTCCTACAATGAGCAGTTCTTC	CASNGGSSSYNEQFF
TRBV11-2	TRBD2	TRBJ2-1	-	TGTGCCAGCAGTTACAGCGGGGGCTCCTACAATGAGCAGTTCTTC	CASSYSGGSYNEQFF
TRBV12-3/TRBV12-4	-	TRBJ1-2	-	TGTGCCAGCAAATCCGGATCTAACTATGGCTACACCTTC	CASKSGSNYGYTF
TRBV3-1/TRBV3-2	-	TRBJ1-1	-	TGTGCCAGCAGCCCGGGGGGCCAAGGCACTGAAGCTTTCTTT	CASSPGGQGTEAFF
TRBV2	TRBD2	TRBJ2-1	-	TGTGCCAGCAGTGAACGGAGACTAGCGGGGCTAGGCAATGAGCAGTTCTTC	CASSERRLAGLGNEQFF
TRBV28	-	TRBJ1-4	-	TGTGCCAGCAGTTTGAGGGGTGAAAAACTGTTTTTT	CASSLRGEKLFF
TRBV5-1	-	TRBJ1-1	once	TGCGCCAGCAGCGTGACACAGGGCCTGAACACTGAAGCTTTCTTT	CASSVTQGLNTEAFF
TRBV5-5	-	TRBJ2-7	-	TGTGCCAGCATTTTTGGCGGAGGGGACGAGCAGTACTTC	CASIFGGGDEQYF
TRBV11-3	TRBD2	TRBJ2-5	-	TGTGCCAGCAGCTTTGGCGGGGGGGCAGAGACCCAGTACTTC	CASSFGGGAETQYF
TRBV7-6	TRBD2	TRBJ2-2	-	TGTGCCAGCAGCTTGCTAGCGGGGGGGCTTACCGGGGAGCTGTTTTTT	CASSLLAGGLTGELFF